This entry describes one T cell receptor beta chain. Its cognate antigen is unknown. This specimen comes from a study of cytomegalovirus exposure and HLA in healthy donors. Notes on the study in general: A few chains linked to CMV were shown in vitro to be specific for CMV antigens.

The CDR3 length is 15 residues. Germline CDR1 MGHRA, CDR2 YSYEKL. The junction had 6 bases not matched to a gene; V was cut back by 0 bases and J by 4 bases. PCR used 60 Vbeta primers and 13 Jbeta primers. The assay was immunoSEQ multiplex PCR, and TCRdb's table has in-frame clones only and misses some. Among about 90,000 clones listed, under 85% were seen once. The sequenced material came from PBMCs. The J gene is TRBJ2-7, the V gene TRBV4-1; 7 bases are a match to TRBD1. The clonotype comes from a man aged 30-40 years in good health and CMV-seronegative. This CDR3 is CASSQERKTGYEQYF. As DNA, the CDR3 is TGCGCCAGCAGCCAAGAGAGAAAGACAGGGTACGAGCAGTACTTC.